This TCR beta chain was profiled in a study of beta chain features in type 1 diabetes. Study background: Sorted cells from all samples, numbering over 85,000,000, were examined.

A sort by CD45RO/CCR7/CD25/CD127/CD95/CD27 yielded CD4+ naive, central memory, regulatory and stem cell-like memory cells. The investigators reverse transcribed all of the isolated RNA, so they sequenced expressed TCRB transcripts. Sequencing used immunoSEQ multiplex PCR; TCRdb keeps in-frame clones, though not all of them. Of some 150,000 clones in the sample, roughly a tenth were seen once. This clone was detected only a few times. CDR3 size: 17 residues. CDR1 is LGHNA, CDR2 YNFKEQ, per germline. Deletions cut 0 bases from V and 3 bases from J, with 14 bases between. The sample consisted of naive CD4+ T cells from blood. This clonotype originated in a man in his late teens or twenties in good health. The chain employs TRBV4-2 and TRBJ2-2; D perhaps matches TRBD2 (6 bases). CDR3 protein: CASSQDEWRGDTGELFF. The CDR3 bases are TGTGCCAGCAGCCAAGATGAGTGGAGGGGTGACACCGGGGAGCTGTTTTTT.